A single sample gave rise to the 22 T cell receptor beta chains below, sequenced in a study of blood T cell repertoires in COVID-19. Libraries were prepared by immunoSEQ multiplex PCR; TCRdb keeps only in-frame clonotypes and omits some of them. Of about 320,000 clones listed, 88% are singletons. The specimen sequenced was peripheral blood. The origin of the receptors is a woman in her twenties or thirties with COVID-19, enrolled during active disease.

This chain links TRBV6-5 with TRBJ2-7, with D perhaps TRBD1 (6 bases). Germline CDR1 and CDR2: MNHEY and SVGAGI. V shed 2 bases and J shed 3 bases, with 8 bases lying between them. The CDR3 is made up of 13 amino acids. DNA of the CDR3: TGTGCCAGCAGTTACGGCAGGGGCTACGAGCAGTACTTC. Its protein product is CASSYGRGYEQYF.

The J gene is TRBJ2-1, the V gene TRBV7-2; tentative D call: TRBD2 (7 bases). Deletions cut 1 base from V and 6 bases from J, with 16 bases between. CDR1 is SGHTA, CDR2 FQGNSA, per germline. The CDR3 has 16 amino acids. Here the CDR3 DNA reads TGTGCCAGCAGCTTAGTGGGGGGGCATAAGCGCAATGAGCAGTTCTTC. It is translated as CASSLVGGHKRNEQFF.

The V gene is TRBV11-3, the J gene TRBJ2-2, with D possibly being TRBD2 (6 bases). The CDR3 is 14 amino acids. The ends were cut back, 8 bases at V and 6 bases at J, with 16 bases in the middle. Germline CDR1 is SGHNT and CDR2 is YENEEA. The chain's CDR3 is CASSRGGRSGELFF. Here the CDR3 DNA reads TGTGCCAGCTCCCGGGGAGGTCGGTCCGGGGAGCTGTTTTTT.

V gene TRBV10-3 combines with J gene TRBJ1-1, with D possibly TRBD1 on 5 matching bases. This CDR3 region has 12 residues. Between the trimmed V and J ends, which lost 7 bases and 1 base, there was a span of 7 bases. Germline values: CDR1 ENHRY, CDR2 SYGVKD. CDR3 protein: CAIKTGNTEAFF. The CDR3 DNA is TGTGCCATCAAAACAGGGAACACTGAAGCTTTCTTT.

V and J are TRBV9 and TRBJ1-2; TRBD1 might be the D (6 bases). The CDR3 sequence is 12 residues long. Per germline, CDR1 SGDLS and CDR2 YYNGEE. V was shortened by 4 bases and J by 5 bases, with 9 bases between the two germline ends. The CDR3 reads CASSMDSYGYTF. The CDR3, as DNA: TGTGCCAGCAGCATGGACAGTTATGGCTACACCTTC. Full variable domain (rest looked up from reference TRBV9 and TRBJ1-2): DSGVTQTPKHLITATGQRVTLRCSPRSGDLSVYWYQQSLDQGLQFLIQYYNGEERAKGNILERFSAQQFPDLHSELNLSSLELGDSALYFCASSMDSYGYTFGSGTRLTVV.

This rearrangement joins TRBV5-1 to TRBJ1-2; perhaps TRBD1 as D (5 bases). The CDR3 spans 14 residues. The germline V gene has CDR1 SGHRS and CDR2 YFSETQ. V gave up 2 bases and J gave up 5 bases, with 13 bases separating them. The DNA for the CDR3 is TGCGCCAGCAGCTTCGGTCAGGGTGGGTATGGCTACACCTTC. Protein product: CASSFGQGGYGYTF.

V is TRBV15 and J is TRBJ1-5, with TRBD1 as a possible D gene (5 bases). The CDR3 runs to 13 residues. V shed 4 bases and J shed 5 bases, with 9 bases lying between them. Germline CDR1 reads LNHNV; CDR2 reads YYDKDF (reference sequence). DNA for the CDR3: TGTGCCACCAGCAACCGCAGGGATCAGCCCCAGCATTTT. Its protein product is CATSNRRDQPQHF.

The V and J genes are TRBV7-3 and TRBJ2-3; 12 nucleotides match TRBD2. This CDR3 is built from 16 residues. With V trimmed by 3 bases and J by 2 bases, 3 bases remained unmatched. From germline, CDR1 is SGHTA and CDR2 FQGTGA. CDR3 in DNA: TGTGCCAGCAGCTTCGGACTAGCGGGGTACACAGATACGCAGTATTTT. It specifies CASSFGLAGYTDTQYF.

In DNA, the CDR3 is TGCGCCAGCAGCCAAGATGCGGGACCATATAGAGTCCACGAGCAGTACTTC. Protein sequence: CASSQDAGPYRVHEQYF. V gene TRBV4-3 combines with J gene TRBJ2-7, with D perhaps matching TRBD2 (6 bases). Trimming took off 0 bases at V and 5 bases at J, with 20 bases between the two ends. The CDR3 length is 17 residues. Germline CDR1 and CDR2: LGHNA and YSLEER.

In its sample, this clone was seen once. The J gene is TRBJ1-2, the V gene TRBV6-5, with 9 bases lining up with TRBD1. Germline V lookup: CDR1 MNHEY, CDR2 SVGAGI. This CDR3 comprises 14 residues. V lost 4 bases to trimming and J lost 7 bases; unmatched junction nucleotides: 7. The CDR3 here is CASSSGQGTGGYTF. The CDR3 bases are TGTGCCAGCAGTTCGGGACAGGGAACCGGTGGCTACACCTTC.

The chain uses TRBV3-1 (or the pseudogene TRBV3-2) and TRBJ2-5; tentatively, D is TRBD2 (7 bases). The germline CDR1 and CDR2 sequences are LGHDT and YNNKEL (reference sequence). The germline V and J ends were trimmed by 1 base and 2 bases, with 17 bases remaining between them. CDR3 length: 17 residues. CDR3 region: CASSQAGEGGLQETQYF. The CDR3 region has the DNA TGTGCCAGCAGCCAAGCAGGGGAGGGGGGGCTTCAAGAGACCCAGTACTTC.

V usage is TRBV11-2 and J usage is TRBJ2-3; TRBD2 matches 8 bases. Trimming removed 5 bases from V and 5 bases from J; junction bases left unmatched: 9. CDR1 and CDR2 (germline): SGHAT, FQNNGV. The CDR3 is 15 amino acids. The CDR3 loop reads CASSHGGARGDTQYF. DNA of the CDR3: TGTGCCAGCAGCCACGGGGGGGCCCGGGGAGATACGCAGTATTTT.

V usage is TRBV19 and J usage is TRBJ1-2, with D unclear. Trimming left V 9 bases short and J 7 bases short, with 18 bases between. The CDR3 is made up of 13 amino acids. CDR1 is LNHDA and CDR2 is SQIVND in the germline V gene (reference sequence). The CDR3 here is CASSGVMLGGYTF. CDR3 in DNA: TGTGCCAGCTCGGGAGTTATGTTAGGTGGCTACACCTTC.

V gene TRBV7-9 combines with J gene TRBJ2-1, with 8 bases fitting TRBD2. There are 15 residues in the CDR3. Germline V gene sequence: CDR1 SEHNR, CDR2 FQNEAQ (reference sequence). With V trimmed by 5 bases and J by 7 bases, 10 bases remained unmatched. CDR3 sequence reads: CASSPPERGLNEQFF. The CDR3, as DNA: TGTGCCAGCAGCCCCCCCGAGCGGGGGCTTAATGAGCAGTTCTTC.

The gene calls are TRBV7-9 and TRBJ2-7; possibly TRBD2 for D (6 bases). The CDR3 has 14 residues. Germline lookup yields CDR1 SEHNR and CDR2 FQNEAQ (reference sequence). Trimming pared 5 bases from V and 2 bases from J, leaving 13 bases between. The CDR3 DNA is TGTGCCAGCAGCGGAGGGGACGGGGCCTACGAGCAGTACGTC. Its protein product is CASSGGDGAYEQYV.

The gene calls are TRBV14 and TRBJ1-1; D gene ambiguous. Germline-derived CDR1 and CDR2 are SGHDN and FVKESK. Trimming took off 2 bases at V and 10 bases at J, with 11 bases between the two ends. CDR3 length equals 12 residues. The CDR3 here is CASSQQASVAFF. The CDR3 coding sequence is TGTGCCAGCAGCCAACAGGCATCGGTAGCTTTCTTT. The full variable domain, its missing parts supplied by reference TRBV14 and TRBJ1-1, is EAGVTQFPSHSVIEKGQTVTLRCDPISGHDNLYWYRRVMGKEIKFLLHFVKESKQDESGMPNNRFLAERTGGTYSTLKVQPAELEDSGVYFCASSQQASVAFFGQGTRLTVV.

The chain has TRBV7-2 and TRBJ2-7; 7 bases agree with TRBD2. Trimming took 5 bases from V and 4 from J; bases not matched to a gene: 8. The germline gives CDR1 SGHTA, CDR2 FQGNSA. The CDR3 has 14 amino acids. DNA for the CDR3: TGTGCCAGCAGCCCCCTGGCGGGGGATTACGAGCAGTACTTC. This sequence encodes CASSPLAGDYEQYF.

The V call is TRBV13, the J call TRBJ1-1; D is uncertain. The CDR3 is made up of 11 amino acids. Trimming left V 5 bases short and J 11 bases short, with 12 bases between. CDR1 PRHDT and CDR2 FYEKMQ come from the germline V gene (reference sequence). The CDR3 sequence: CASSALGGAFF. The CDR3 nucleotides are TGTGCCAGCAGCGCCTTAGGAGGTGCTTTCTTT. The whole variable domain, remainder taken from reference TRBV13 and TRBJ1-1, is AAGVIQSPRHLIKEKRETATLKCYPIPRHDTVYWYQQGPGQDPQFLISFYEKMQSDKGSIPDRFSAQQFSDYHSELNMSSLELGDSALYFCASSALGGAFFGQGTRLTVV.

The CDR3 sequence is CASAKDKFGGYTF. Here the CDR3 DNA reads TGTGCCAGCGCGAAGGACAAGTTCGGCGGCTACACCTTC. The chain couples TRBV2 to TRBJ1-2; weak D call: TRBD1 (5 bases). V was pared by 8 bases and J by 8 bases, with 18 bases between. Germline V lookup: CDR1 SNHLY, CDR2 FYNNEI. This CDR3 is 13 amino acids long. Full variable domain (remainder filled in from reference TRBV2 and TRBJ1-2): EPEVTQTPSHQVTQMGQEVILRCVPISNHLYFYWYRQILGQKVEFLVSFYNNEISEKSEIFDDQFSVERPDGSNFTLKIRSTKLEDSAMYFCASAKDKFGGYTFGSGTRLTVV.

This clone was seen a handful of times. The J gene is TRBJ1-2, the V gene TRBV27; the D gene is possibly TRBD1 (6 bases). The V and J ends lost 5 bases and 5 bases respectively, with 12 bases between them. The CDR3 sequence is 13 residues long. The germline V gene encodes CDR1 MNHEY and CDR2 SMNVEV (reference sequence). The CDR3 DNA is TGTGCCAGCAGTCCGGCACAGGGTTATGGCTACACCTTC. This sequence encodes CASSPAQGYGYTF.

V is TRBV28 and J is TRBJ2-7; 8 bases fit TRBD1. CDR1 and CDR2 (germline): MDHEN, SYDVKM. This CDR3 region has 16 residues. V was pared by 5 bases and J by 2 bases, with 11 bases of the junction left unmatched. The CDR3 DNA follows: TGTGCCAGCAGTCCCAACCCCACGACAGGGGCCTACGAGCAGTACGTC. This encodes CASSPNPTTGAYEQYV.

This chain joins TRBV15 and TRBJ1-1; tentative D call: TRBD1 (6 bases). The CDR3 spans 15 residues. Trimming shortened V by 0 bases and J by 4 bases, and 12 bases separated the two germline ends. The germline CDR1 and CDR2 sequences are LNHNV and YYDKDF (reference sequence). CDR3 sequence (DNA): TGTGCCACCAGCAGAGATAGGGGGATTGGCACTGAAGCTTTCTTT. Its translation is CATSRDRGIGTEAFF.